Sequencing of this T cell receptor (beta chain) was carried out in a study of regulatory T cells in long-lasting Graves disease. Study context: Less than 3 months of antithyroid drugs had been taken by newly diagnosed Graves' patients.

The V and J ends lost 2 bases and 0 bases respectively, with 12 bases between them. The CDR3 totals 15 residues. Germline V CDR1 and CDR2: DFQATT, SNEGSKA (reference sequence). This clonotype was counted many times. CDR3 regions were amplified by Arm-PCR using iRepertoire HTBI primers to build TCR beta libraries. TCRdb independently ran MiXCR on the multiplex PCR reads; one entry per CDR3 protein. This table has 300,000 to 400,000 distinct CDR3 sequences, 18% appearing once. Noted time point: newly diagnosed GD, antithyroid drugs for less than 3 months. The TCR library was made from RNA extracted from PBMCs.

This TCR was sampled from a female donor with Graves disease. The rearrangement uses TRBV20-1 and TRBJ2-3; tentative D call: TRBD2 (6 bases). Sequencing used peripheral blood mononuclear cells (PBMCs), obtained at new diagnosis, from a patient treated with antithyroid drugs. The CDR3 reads CSARTDGTSTDTQYF. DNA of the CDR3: TGCAGTGCTAGAACTGACGGGACTAGCACAGATACGCAGTATTTT.